The 26 T cell receptor beta chains below all came from one sample that was sequenced in a study of blood T cell repertoires in COVID-19. Data came from immunoSEQ multiplex PCR; TCRdb stores just in-frame clones and leaves some out. The sample lists about 340,000 clones; about 90% were seen once. Sequenced: peripheral blood. These receptors were obtained from a woman in her sixties or seventies with COVID-19, enrolled during active disease.

The chain uses TRBV19 and TRBJ1-2; D is perhaps TRBD1 (5 bases). In germline, CDR1 is LNHDA, CDR2 SQIVND (reference sequence). V was shortened by 8 bases and J by 2 bases, with 12 bases between the two germline ends. This CDR3 is 13 amino acids long. In DNA, the CDR3 is TGTGCCAGTCTTTCAGGGCGGAACTATGGCTACACCTTC. This translates into CASLSGRNYGYTF.

The chain links TRBV10-3 to TRBJ1-1; D perhaps matches TRBD1 (5 bases). Between the trimmed V and J ends, which lost 2 bases and 3 bases, there was a span of 7 bases. Per germline, CDR1 ENHRY and CDR2 SYGVKD. The CDR3 consists of 13 residues. The CDR3 protein is CAISEARDTEAFF. In DNA, the CDR3 is TGTGCCATCAGTGAGGCCAGGGACACTGAAGCTTTCTTT.

The chain recombines TRBV5-1 with TRBJ1-3; a possible D gene is TRBD1 (6 bases). The CDR3 totals 16 residues. Germline loops: CDR1 SGHRS, CDR2 YFSETQ. Trimming took 0 bases from V and 4 from J, leaving 14 bases between them. The CDR3 region is CASSLAGQGPGNTIYF. CDR3 DNA: TGCGCCAGCAGCTTGGCCGGCCAGGGGCCGGGAAACACCATATATTTT. The whole variable domain, remainder taken from reference TRBV5-1 and TRBJ1-3, is KAGVTQTPRYLIKTRGQQVTLSCSPISGHRSVSWYQQTPGQGLQFLFEYFSETQRNKGNFPGRFSGRQFSNSRSEMNVSTLELGDSALYLCASSLAGQGPGNTIYFGEGSWLTVV.

The rearrangement uses TRBV6-5 and TRBJ2-5; weak D call: TRBD1 (6 bases). V dropped 6 bases and J dropped 5 bases, with 13 bases sitting between them. The germline V gene has CDR1 MNHEY and CDR2 SVGAGI. The CDR3 covers 13 residues. DNA of the CDR3: TGTGCCAGCAGCCCGACAGGAGACGAGACCCAGTACTTC. Its translation is CASSPTGDETQYF.

This clone was seen a single time. V is TRBV6-5 and J is TRBJ1-2; D remains ambiguous. Trimming removed 2 bases from V and 0 bases from J, with 10 bases in between. CDR1 MNHEY and CDR2 SVGAGI come from the germline V gene. The CDR3 consists of 15 residues. CDR3 coding DNA: TGTGCCAGCAGTTACACGGGAGGCCCTAACTATGGCTACACCTTC. Translation: CASSYTGGPNYGYTF.

The CDR3 reads CASSNPAGTGSYEQYF. CDR3 nucleotide sequence: TGTGCCAGCAGCAACCCCGCCGGGACAGGGTCCTACGAGCAGTACTTC. The chain has TRBV5-8 and TRBJ2-7, with 9 bases that match TRBD1. Unmatched junction bases numbered 9, after V lost 4 bases and J lost 1 base. This CDR3 has 16 residues. CDR1 is SGHTS and CDR2 is YDEGEE in the germline V gene. The full variable domain, in which reference TRBV5-8 and TRBJ2-7 provide the parts outside the CDR3, is EAGVTQSPTHLIKTRGQQATLRCSPISGHTSVYWYQQALGLGLQFLLWYDEGEERNRGNFPPRFSGRQFPNYSSELNVNALELEDSALYLCASSNPAGTGSYEQYFGPGTRLTVT.

The V gene is TRBV6-5, the J gene TRBJ2-5; 12 nucleotides line up with TRBD2. The CDR3 has 15 amino acids. Germline V lookup: CDR1 MNHEY, CDR2 SVGAGI. Unmatched junction bases numbered 3, after V lost 4 bases and J lost 3 bases. CDR3 in DNA: TGTGCCAGCAGTTCTCGGACTAGCGGGGAAGAGACCCAGTACTTC. Protein sequence: CASSSRTSGEETQYF.

The chain joins TRBV5-1 to TRBJ1-4; 7 bases are a match to TRBD1. CDR3 length: 15 residues. CDR1 is SGHRS, CDR2 YFSETQ, per germline. V lost 0 bases, J lost 5 bases, and 4 bases stayed unmatched. In DNA, the CDR3 is TGCGCCAGCAGCTTGGCCCTGACAGGGAATGAAAAACTGTTTTTT. It encodes CASSLALTGNEKLFF.

This clone was found once. V usage is TRBV5-4 and J usage is TRBJ2-5; TRBD2 matches at 7 bases. V lost 0 bases and J lost 2; bases outside the gene matches: 4. The germline CDR1 and CDR2 sequences are SGHNT and YYREEE (reference sequence). CDR3 length equals 15 residues. CDR3 nucleotides: TGTGCCAGCAGCTTGGAGTCTAGCGGACAAGAGACCCAGTACTTC. This translates into CASSLESSGQETQYF.

The CDR3 DNA is TGTGCCAGCAGCCACAGTGACAGGGGGCTGCGGTATGGCTACACCTTC. It translates to CASSHSDRGLRYGYTF. The chain is built from TRBV5-8 and TRBJ1-2; TRBD1 matches 10 bases. J lost 5 bases, V lost 4 bases, and 11 bases had no gene match. The CDR3 runs to 16 residues. Germline V CDR1 and CDR2: SGHTS, YDEGEE.

The chain uses TRBV5-1 and TRBJ2-7, with 7 nucleotides matching TRBD1. V lost 4 bases and J lost 4; bases outside the gene matches: 11. The CDR3 is 15 amino acids. Germline values: CDR1 SGHRS, CDR2 YFSETQ. The CDR3: CASSPTTGNRYEQYF. In nucleotides, the CDR3 is TGCGCCAGCAGCCCTACGACAGGGAACCGTTACGAGCAGTACTTC. Based on the CDR3 plus reference TRBV5-1 and TRBJ2-7, the full variable domain is KAGVTQTPRYLIKTRGQQVTLSCSPISGHRSVSWYQQTPGQGLQFLFEYFSETQRNKGNFPGRFSGRQFSNSRSEMNVSTLELGDSALYLCASSPTTGNRYEQYFGPGTRLTVT.

The genes are TRBV7-9 and TRBJ1-2; 9 positions agree with TRBD1. Trimming removed 3 bases from V and 4 bases from J; junction bases left unmatched: 9. Germline CDR1 is SEHNR and CDR2 is FQNEAQ (reference sequence). The CDR3 has 16 residues. The CDR3 sequence is CASSFRQGGMSYGYTF. Here the CDR3 DNA reads TGTGCCAGCAGCTTTCGACAGGGGGGGATGTCCTATGGCTACACCTTC.

The V call is TRBV18, the J call TRBJ1-1; unclear D gene. Trimming removed 6 bases at V and 5 bases at J, with 13 bases between. The germline CDR1 and CDR2 sequences are KGHSH and LQKENI. There are 13 residues in the CDR3. CDR3 sequence (DNA): TGTGCCAGCTCGCTAGACTTGTATACTGAAGCTTTCTTT. It specifies CASSLDLYTEAFF.

The V and J genes are TRBV29-1 and TRBJ2-3; D ambiguous. Germline CDR1 SQVTM, CDR2 ANQGSEA. Trimming took off 6 bases at V and 1 base at J, with 11 bases between the two ends. The CDR3 is 13 residues long. The CDR3 DNA is TGCAGCGTCCTCTGGGCCGGCACAGATACGCAGTATTTT. This gives the protein CSVLWAGTDTQYF.

This chain connects TRBV5-4 to TRBJ1-4; TRBD1 is a possible D gene (6 bases). Trimming stripped 4 bases from V and 8 bases from J, with 21 bases between. The V gene's germline CDR1 is SGHNT and CDR2 YYREEE (reference sequence). The CDR3 totals 16 residues. CDR3 in DNA: TGTGCCAGCAGCAACCGACAAGGGGGGGTAGAAGAAAAACTGTTTTTT. Translated: CASSNRQGGVEEKLFF.

The chain recombines TRBV24-1 with TRBJ2-4; maybe TRBD2 (5 bases). The germline V gene encodes CDR1 KGHDR and CDR2 SFDVKD. Trimming pared 3 bases from V and 3 bases from J, leaving 11 bases between. This CDR3 is built from 15 residues. The CDR3 DNA is TGTGCCACCAGTGATGGGCGGGCTGGCAAAAACATTCAGTACTTC. Amino acid sequence: CATSDGRAGKNIQYF.

The V gene is TRBV29-1, the J gene TRBJ2-7; 11 nucleotides align to TRBD1. The CDR3 contains 11 residues. Trimming took 7 bases from V and 6 from J; bases not matched to a gene: 2. Germline CDR1 is SQVTM and CDR2 is ANQGSEA. CDR3 protein: CSAGTGGEQYF. The CDR3, as DNA: TGCAGCGCCGGGACAGGGGGCGAGCAGTACTTC.

The chain combines TRBV7-6 with TRBJ2-5; the D gene is possibly TRBD2 (6 bases). The CDR3 consists of 16 residues. The germline V and J ends were trimmed by 4 bases and 5 bases, with 20 bases remaining between them. Per germline, CDR1 SGHVS and CDR2 FNYEAQ. DNA for the CDR3: TGTGCCAGCAGCTCTAGGGACTCCCACCCCCGGGAGACCCAGTACTTC. Amino acids: CASSSRDSHPRETQYF.

This chain uses TRBV10-3 with TRBJ2-7, with TRBD2 matching over 10 bases. This CDR3 spans 14 amino acids. Losses at the gene ends were 6 bases for V and 5 bases for J; bases not matched to a gene: 7. Germline CDR1 ENHRY, CDR2 SYGVKD. The CDR3 here is CAISRAGGRDEQYF. CDR3 nucleotides: TGTGCCATCAGCAGAGCGGGGGGGAGGGACGAGCAGTACTTC.

This sequence joins TRBV4-1 and TRBJ2-1; perhaps TRBD2 as D (5 bases). This CDR3 region has 15 residues. V was shortened by 1 base and J by 2 bases, with 9 bases between the two germline ends. Germline V gives CDR1 MGHRA, CDR2 YSYEKL. The CDR3 sequence: CASSQAGLAYNEQFF. CDR3 in DNA: TGCGCCAGCAGCCAAGCAGGACTCGCCTACAATGAGCAGTTCTTC.

The chain recombines TRBV28 with TRBJ2-5, with 9 bases aligning to TRBD1. With 4 bases clipped from V and 4 bases from J, the junction kept 7 bases outside the gene matches. The CDR3 spans 15 residues. Germline V lookup: CDR1 MDHEN, CDR2 SYDVKM. For the CDR3, the DNA is TGTGCCAGCAGTTCCGGGACAGGGAAAGCAGAGACCCAGTACTTC. Its translation is CASSSGTGKAETQYF.

This chain links TRBV5-6 with TRBJ1-1, with a possible D match to TRBD1 (5 bases). CDR3 length equals 15 residues. V shed 4 bases and J shed 4 bases, with 17 bases lying between them. CDR1 is SGHDT and CDR2 is YYEEEE in the germline V gene. CDR3 sequence: CASSRRPGGGTEAFF. The CDR3 region has the DNA TGTGCCAGCAGCCGTCGGCCCGGGGGGGGCACTGAAGCTTTCTTT.

The chain is built from TRBV2 and TRBJ2-2, with 8 nucleotides matching TRBD1. The V gene's germline CDR1 is SNHLY and CDR2 FYNNEI. The CDR3 extends over 15 amino acids. V dropped 6 bases and J dropped 2; count of bases not matched to a gene: 5. As DNA, the CDR3 is TGTGCCAGCAGGCCCGGGACAGGAAACACCGGGGAGCTGTTTTTT. This translates into CASRPGTGNTGELFF.

This clone was picked up one time. V and J are TRBV27 and TRBJ1-1, with D perhaps TRBD1 (5 bases). Germline V gives CDR1 MNHEY, CDR2 SMNVEV (reference sequence). Trimming cost V 0 bases and J 1 base, with 9 bases left between them. This CDR3 contains 15 residues. CDR3 sequence reads: CASSLSPGPNTEAFF. The CDR3 DNA follows: TGTGCCAGCAGTTTATCGCCAGGGCCGAACACTGAAGCTTTCTTT.

The rearrangement uses TRBV5-1 and TRBJ1-3, with D unclear. V was cut by 0 bases and J by 4 bases, with 14 bases left in between. This CDR3 comprises 16 residues. The germline CDR1 and CDR2 sequences are SGHRS and YFSETQ. The CDR3, as DNA: TGCGCCAGCAGCTTGGGGCCAGGAAATGGGGGAAACACCATATATTTT. This gives the protein CASSLGPGNGGNTIYF.

This clone was picked up a small number of times. The V and J genes are TRBV19 and TRBJ1-4; D is undetermined. Trimming pared 6 bases from V and 4 bases from J, leaving 12 bases between. This CDR3 has 14 amino acids. The V gene's germline CDR1 is LNHDA and CDR2 SQIVND (reference sequence). CDR3 sequence: CASRAEGINEKLFF. CDR3 DNA sequence: TGTGCCAGTAGGGCGGAAGGAATTAATGAAAAACTGTTTTTT.